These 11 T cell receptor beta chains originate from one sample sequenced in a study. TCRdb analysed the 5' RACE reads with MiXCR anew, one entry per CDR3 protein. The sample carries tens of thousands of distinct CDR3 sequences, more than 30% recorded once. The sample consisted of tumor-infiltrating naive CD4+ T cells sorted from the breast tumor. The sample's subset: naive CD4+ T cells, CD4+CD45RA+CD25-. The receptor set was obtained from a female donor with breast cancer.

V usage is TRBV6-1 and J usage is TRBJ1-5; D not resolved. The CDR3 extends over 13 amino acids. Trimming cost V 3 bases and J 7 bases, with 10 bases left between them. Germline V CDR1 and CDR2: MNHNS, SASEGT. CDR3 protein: CASSEGRRQPQHF. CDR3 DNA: TGTGCCAGCAGTGAGGGCCGCAGGCAGCCCCAGCATTTT.

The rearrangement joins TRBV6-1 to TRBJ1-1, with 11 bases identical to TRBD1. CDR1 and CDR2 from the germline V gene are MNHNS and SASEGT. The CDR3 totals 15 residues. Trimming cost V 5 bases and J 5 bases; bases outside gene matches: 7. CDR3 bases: TGTGCCAGCAGTTCCTTGGGACAGGGGGGGACTGAAGCTTTCTTT. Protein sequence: CASSSLGQGGTEAFF.

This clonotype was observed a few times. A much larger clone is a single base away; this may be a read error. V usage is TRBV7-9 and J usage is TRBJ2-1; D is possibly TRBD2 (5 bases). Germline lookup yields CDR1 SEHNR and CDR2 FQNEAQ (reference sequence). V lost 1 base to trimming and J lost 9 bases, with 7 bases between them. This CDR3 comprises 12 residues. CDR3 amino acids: CASSLVGSEQFF. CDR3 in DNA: TGTGCCAGCAGCTTAGTGGGGAGTGAGCAGTTCTTC.

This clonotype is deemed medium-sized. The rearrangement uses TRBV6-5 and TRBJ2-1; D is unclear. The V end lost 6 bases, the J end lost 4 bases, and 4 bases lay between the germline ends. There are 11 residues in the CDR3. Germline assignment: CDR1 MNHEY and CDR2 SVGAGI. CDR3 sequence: CASRAYNEQFF. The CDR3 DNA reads TGTGCCAGCAGGGCGTACAATGAGCAGTTCTTC.

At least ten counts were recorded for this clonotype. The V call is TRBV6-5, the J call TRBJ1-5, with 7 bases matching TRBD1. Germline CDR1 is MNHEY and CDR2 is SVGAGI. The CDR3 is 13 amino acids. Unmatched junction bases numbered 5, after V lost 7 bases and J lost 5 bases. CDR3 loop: CASKGARDQPQHF. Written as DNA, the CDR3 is TGTGCCAGCAAGGGGGCCCGGGATCAGCCCCAGCATTTT.

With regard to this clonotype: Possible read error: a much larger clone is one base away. The chain's CDR3 is CASSQSINEQYF. The CDR3 nucleotides are TGTGCCAGCAGCCAAAGTATCAACGAGCAGTACTTC. This chain links TRBV3-1 with TRBJ2-7, with D hard to call. This CDR3 has 12 residues. Deletions cut 2 bases from V and 5 bases from J, with 7 bases between. Germline assignment: CDR1 LGHDT and CDR2 YNNKEL (reference sequence).

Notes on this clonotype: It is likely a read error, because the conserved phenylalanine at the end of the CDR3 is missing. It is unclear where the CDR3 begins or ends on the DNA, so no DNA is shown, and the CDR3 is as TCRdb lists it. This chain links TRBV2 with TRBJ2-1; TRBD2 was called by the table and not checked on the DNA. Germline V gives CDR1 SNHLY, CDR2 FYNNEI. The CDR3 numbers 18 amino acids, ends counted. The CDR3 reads CASSEGPRRSSGIPREFL.

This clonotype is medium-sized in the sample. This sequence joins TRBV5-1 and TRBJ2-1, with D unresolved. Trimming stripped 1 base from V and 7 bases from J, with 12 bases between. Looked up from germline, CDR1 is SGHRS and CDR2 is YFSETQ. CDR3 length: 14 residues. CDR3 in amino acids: CASSLFAPANEQFF. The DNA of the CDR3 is TGCGCCAGCAGCTTGTTTGCGCCTGCGAATGAGCAGTTCTTC. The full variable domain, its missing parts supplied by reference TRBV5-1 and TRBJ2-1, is KAGVTQTPRYLIKTRGQQVTLSCSPISGHRSVSWYQQTPGQGLQFLFEYFSETQRNKGNFPGRFSGRQFSNSRSEMNVSTLELGDSALYLCASSLFAPANEQFFGPGTRLTVL.

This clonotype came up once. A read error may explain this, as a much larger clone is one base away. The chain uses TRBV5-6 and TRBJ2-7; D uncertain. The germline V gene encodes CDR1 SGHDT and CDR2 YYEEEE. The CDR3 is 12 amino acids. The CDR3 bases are TGTGTCAGCAGCTTGGCCAACTACGAGCAGTACTTC. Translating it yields CVSSLANYEQYF.

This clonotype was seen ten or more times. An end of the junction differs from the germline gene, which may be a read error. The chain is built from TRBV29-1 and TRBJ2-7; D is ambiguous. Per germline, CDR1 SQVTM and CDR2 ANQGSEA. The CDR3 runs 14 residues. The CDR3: CIVEDWASSGEQYF. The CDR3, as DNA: TGCATCGTTGAAGATTGGGCCTCTTCGGGCGAGCAGTACTTC.

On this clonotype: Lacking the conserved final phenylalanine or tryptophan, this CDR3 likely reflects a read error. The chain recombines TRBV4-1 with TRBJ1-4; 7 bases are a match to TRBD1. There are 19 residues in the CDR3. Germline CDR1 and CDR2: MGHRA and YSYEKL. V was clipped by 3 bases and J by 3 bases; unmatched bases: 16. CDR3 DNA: TGCGCCAGCAGCCACCCTCACAGGGGATCGGTTTTTGCTAATGAAAAACTGTTTTTA. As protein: CASSHPHRGSVFANEKLFL.